This T cell receptor (beta chain) was identified in a study of shared clonotypes between healthy human individuals. Using immunoSEQ multiplex PCR, the repertoire was profiled, and TCRdb retains in-frame clones only, with some absent. This table has roughly 2.4 million clones, nearly 97% appearing once. Germline CDR1 reads MNHNS; CDR2 reads SASEGT. This CDR3 region has 17 residues. V lost 5 bases, J lost 4 bases, and 8 bases stayed unmatched. CD4+ cell separation produced CD45RA+ naive and CD45RA-negative memory subsets. The sample was naive CD4+ T cells sorted from blood. Stated subset: CD45RA+ positively selected. The clonotype comes from a man in his late teens or twenties in good health. The chain combines TRBV6-1 with TRBJ1-6, with 10 positions matching TRBD1. In DNA form, the CDR3 reads TGTGCCAGCAGTAAAGGACAGGGGGGACTGTATAATTCACCCCTCCACTTT. The encoded protein is CASSKGQGGLYNSPLHF.